Below, one T cell receptor (beta chain) is given with its context. Its antigen is as yet unknown. Repeated repertoire sampling spanned the course of chemoradiotherapy. TCRdb keeps only in-frame clones here, not all; method: immunoSEQ multiplex PCR. The repertoire holds approximately 32,000 clones, around 89% seen once, with 3.1% in the top ten. This record belongs to a study of chemoradiotherapy in HPV16-positive cancers. Study summary: Candidate HPV-specific clones and shared TCR motifs came from a couple of HPV16-positive patients.

The CDR3 runs 15 residues. CDR1 and CDR2 (germline): MNHEY, SMNVEV (reference sequence). The germline V and J ends were trimmed by 2 bases and 5 bases, with 12 bases remaining between them. Study-level points and caveats: During treatment, candidate HPV-specific clones and E7-related motifs expanded in tumor. For HPV16-positive patients, expanding HPV-responsive T cells associated with longer recurrence-free survival.

This TCR was recovered from a human donor with HPV-associated anogenital cancer. V gene TRBV27 combines with J gene TRBJ2-2; D is uncertain. The sequencing here drew on blood, taken from a patient who underwent chemoradiotherapy. CDR3 DNA sequence: TGTGCCAGCAGTTTAGGGCGAAACCCAACCGGGGAGCTGTTTTTT. Residues: CASSLGRNPTGELFF.